This T cell receptor beta chain derives from a study of T cells after yellow fever vaccination. Study background: Preparation used SMART-Seq v4 Ultra Low Input for the low-cell-number fractions.

A process of 5'RACE template switching, which added a universal primer site and UMIs, was used to make TCR cDNA. From the 5' RACE reads, TCRdb called clonotypes with MiXCR, one entry per CDR3 protein. The data hold more than 120,000 distinct CDR3 sequences, with 7.7% observed a single time. Findings and limits, study-wide: A weaker but faster secondary response was observed, peaking on day 5 versus 15. The booster response re-showed most primary clones: about 96% CD4, approximately 85% CD8.

There are many counts of this clonotype. The antigen is undetermined. Germline CDR1 SGHVS, CDR2 FNYEAQ. V dropped 1 base and J dropped 7; count of bases not matched to a gene: 10. This CDR3 spans 17 amino acids. V gene TRBV7-6 combines with J gene TRBJ1-6; 7 bases align to TRBD1. Here the sequenced sample was CD4+ T cells sorted from PBMCs, taken 5 days after the yellow fever booster vaccination. The sequence derives from a man in his thirties or forties who received the YFV17D yellow fever vaccine. DNA of the CDR3: TGTGCCAGCAGCTTAGGGGAGCCGGGACAGTACAATTCACCCCTCCACTTT. This sequence encodes CASSLGEPGQYNSPLHF. Using reference TRBV7-6 and TRBJ1-6 for the parts outside the CDR3, the full variable domain is GAGVSQSPRYKVTKRGQDVALRCDPISGHVSLYWYRQALGQGPEFLTYFNYEAQQDKSGLPNDRFSAERPEGSISTLTIQRTEQRDSAMYRCASSLGEPGQYNSPLHFGNGTRLTVT.